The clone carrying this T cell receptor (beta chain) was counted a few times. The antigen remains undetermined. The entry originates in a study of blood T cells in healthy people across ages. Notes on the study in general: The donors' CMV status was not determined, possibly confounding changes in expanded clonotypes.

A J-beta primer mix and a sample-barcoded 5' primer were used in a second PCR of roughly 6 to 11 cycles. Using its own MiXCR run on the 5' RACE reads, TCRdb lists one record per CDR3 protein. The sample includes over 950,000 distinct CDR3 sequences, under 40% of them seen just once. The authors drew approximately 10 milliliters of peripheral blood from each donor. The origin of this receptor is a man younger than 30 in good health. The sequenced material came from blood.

DNA of the CDR3: TGTGCCAGCAGCCCACATGGGACTTATCCTGAAGCTTTCTTT. Protein product: CASSPHGTYPEAFF. The chain combines TRBV14 with TRBJ1-1; a weak D match, TRBD1 (5 bases). Germline V gene sequence: CDR1 SGHDN, CDR2 FVKESK. The V end lost 4 bases, the J end lost 6 bases, and 15 bases lay between the germline ends. The CDR3 is 14 amino acids.